This T cell receptor beta chain emerged from a study of blood T cell repertoires in COVID-19. Whole-study context: The United States, Italy and Spain supplied acute and convalescent COVID-19 samples. Sample material is recorded as cDNA or gDNA derived from T cells, B-cell-depleted T cells, or PBMCs.

CDR1 is KGHDR and CDR2 is SFDVKD in the germline V gene. V shed 3 bases and J 1 base; nucleotides not matched to a gene: 3. This CDR3 has 15 residues. In the original processing: Estimation of nucleated cell counts was performed using reference gene primer amplification. TCRdb's table, derived via immunoSEQ multiplex PCR, lists solely in-frame clones and lacks some. That table is the source of V, J and clone size, and D and trimming were worked out from the DNA. The data show about 32,000 clones, 87% seen once. The sequenced material came from peripheral blood. The receptor's source is a man in his fifties with active or convalescent COVID-19. The rearrangement joins TRBV24-1 to TRBJ2-3; 7 bases are a match to TRBD2. This chain's CDR3 is CATSDLAEGTDTQYF. The CDR3 DNA follows: TGTGCCACCAGTGATCTAGCGGAGGGCACAGATACGCAGTATTTT.